These T cell receptor beta chains were read from a single sample in a study of shared clonotypes between healthy human individuals. This table comes from immunoSEQ multiplex PCR, and its TCRdb copy is limited to in-frame clones, with some not included. The sample holds 450,000 to 600,000 clones, 79% seen once. The sequencing sample was made of PBMCs. The receptors here all came from a woman in her 40s in good health. Some clones in this sample may be carry-over from other donors' samples. Both conserved end residues are part of each CDR3. The order of the fields is V gene, clone size, D gene, J gene, CDR3 DNA, CDR3 protein. A D gene is named only where the DNA matches it firmly. Size is omitted from some rows. Given values are once, few, many or a class for expanded clones.

>TRBV5-6|once|TRBD1|TRBJ2-2
TGTGCCAGCAGCTATGGGACAGGGGGGACCGGGGAGCTGTTTTTT
CASSYGTGGTGELFF
>TRBV28|.|.|TRBJ2-5
TGTGCCAGCAGTTTTCAGGGGGGAGCATCGGAGACCCAGTACTTC
CASSFQGGASETQYF
>TRBV7-8|.|.|TRBJ2-1
TGTGCCAGCAGCTTAGTGGGGGCGGGGAGCTCCTACAATGAGCAGTTCTTC
CASSLVGAGSSYNEQFF
>TRBV18|.|.|TRBJ2-7
TGTGCCAGCTCACCGTGGGATTCCTACGAGCAGTACTTC
CASSPWDSYEQYF
>TRBV10-3|few|.|TRBJ2-7
TGTGCCATCAGTGAGTCTTCCGGGGGCGGATACGAGCAGTACTTC
CAISESSGGGYEQYF
>TRBV11-1|.|TRBD1|TRBJ2-3
TGTGCCAGCAGCCCCGGGACAGCGAACACAGATACGCAGTATTTT
CASSPGTANTDTQYF
>TRBV18|.|TRBD2|TRBJ2-7
TGTGCCAGCTCAGGTCGGACTAGCATACACGAGCAGTACTTC
CASSGRTSIHEQYF
>TRBV7-2|.|.|TRBJ1-5
TGTGCCAGCAGCCCGCGCGGCAATCAGCCCCAGCATTTT
CASSPRGNQPQHF
>TRBV14|.|.|TRBJ1-1
TGTGCCAGCAGCCAGACGGGTTACACTGAAGCTTTCTTT
CASSQTGYTEAFF
>TRBV27|.|.|TRBJ2-7
TGTGCCAGCAGTTTAAACCCGGACAGTGAGCAGTACTTC
CASSLNPDSEQYF
>TRBV28|.|TRBD1|TRBJ2-7
TGTGCCAGCAGTTCCGGACAGGGCTACGAGCAGTACTTC
CASSSGQGYEQYF
>TRBV25-1|.|.|TRBJ1-2
TGTGCCAGCAGTGAATTAGGGGGCTATGGCTACACCTTC
CASSELGGYGYTF
>TRBV25-1|few|.|TRBJ2-2
TGTGCCAGCAGTGACCCGGGACCCAAGCCCGGGGAGCTGTTTTTT
CASSDPGPKPGELFF
>TRBV12-2|.|.|TRBJ1-3
TGTGCAAGTCGCTTAGCTTACAGGGGTTCCGGAAACACCATATATTTT
CASRLAYRGSGNTIYF
>TRBV6-5|.|.|TRBJ2-2
TGTGCCAGCAGTTACTCGGGCGGAGGAGTGCCCGGGGAGCTGTTTTTT
CASSYSGGGVPGELFF
>TRBV28|.|TRBD2|TRBJ2-7
TGTGCCAGCAGTCCGGCGGGGGACTCCTACGAGCAGTACTTC
CASSPAGDSYEQYF
>TRBV7-2|.|TRBD2|TRBJ2-5
TGTGCCAGCAGCCCGGGACTAGCAGTAGAGACCCAGTACTTC
CASSPGLAVETQYF
>TRBV19|.|.|TRBJ2-1
TGTGCCAGTAGTTACGGGTCCTACAATGAGCAGTTCTTC
CASSYGSYNEQFF
>TRBV5-1|.|TRBD1|TRBJ2-6
TGCGCCAGCAGGCCCTGGGGGGATTTTGGACAGGGGGACCCTGGGGCCAACGTCCTGACTTTC
CASRPWGDFGQGDPGANVLTF
>TRBV5-1|.|TRBD2|TRBJ2-5
TGCGCCAGCAGCTCGACTAGCGACCAAGAGACCCAGTACTTC
CASSSTSDQETQYF
>TRBV6-6|.|.|TRBJ2-5
TGTGCCAGCAGTTACTCAGGGCCATCTTGGGAGACCCAGTACTTC
CASSYSGPSWETQYF
>TRBV7-3|.|.|TRBJ2-3
TGTGCCAGCAGCTTAGATGGGGCTAGTAAGGATACGCAGTATTTT
CASSLDGASKDTQYF
>TRBV5-1|.|.|TRBJ2-6
TGCGCCAGCAGCGTTACAGGGAATGCTGGGGCCAACGTCCTGACTTTC
CASSVTGNAGANVLTF
>TRBV5-4|once|TRBD1|TRBJ1-2
TGTGCCAGCAGCACAGGGACAGGGGGCGGCTATGGCTACACCTTC
CASSTGTGGGYGYTF
>TRBV6-6|.|TRBD1|TRBJ2-4
TGTGCCAGCAGTTACTTCGATCCATCCACAGGGGCTTCCCCTTACTTC
CASSYFDPSTGASPYF
>TRBV28|.|.|TRBJ2-4
TGTGCCAGCAGTTTTGTAGCCCAGAACATTCAGTACTTC
CASSFVAQNIQYF
>TRBV28|.|.|TRBJ1-2
TGTGCCAGTTACGGGGGCTATGGCTACACCTTC
CASYGGYGYTF
>TRBV18|.|.|TRBJ1-4
TGTGCCAGCTCACCTCGGGCAACTAATGAAAAACTGTTTTTT
CASSPRATNEKLFF
>TRBV11-1|.|.|TRBJ2-7
TGTGCCAGCACACAAACTAGCCGCTTAGGCGAGCAGTACTTC
CASTQTSRLGEQYF
>TRBV7-3|once|.|TRBJ1-5
TGTGCCAGCAGCTTAAGTCTTAGGTTCGACAGCCTATATAGCAATCAGCCCCAGCATTTT
CASSLSLRFDSLYSNQPQHF
>TRBV10-3|.|.|TRBJ2-7
TGTGCCGTCACGACAGATTCCTACGAGCAGTACTTC
CAVTTDSYEQYF
>TRBV5-1|.|.|TRBJ1-1
TGCGCCAGCAGCTTGGCCAAGGATGGGGGAACTGAAGCTTTCTTT
CASSLAKDGGTEAFF
>TRBV30|.|.|TRBJ2-7
TGTGCCTGGAGTGTACTGGGGGACTACGAGCAGTACTTC
CAWSVLGDYEQYF
>TRBV2|few|.|TRBJ1-1
TGTGCCAGCAGTGAAATGGGGGCTGCTACTGAAGCTTTCTTT
CASSEMGAATEAFF
>TRBV6-5|.|.|TRBJ2-2
TGTGCCAGCAGCCCAGCGGAGGCCGGGGAGCTGTTTTTT
CASSPAEAGELFF
>TRBV7-9|.|TRBD1|TRBJ2-1
TGTGCCAGCAGCAAGCGACAGGGGAATGAGCAGTTCTTC
CASSKRQGNEQFF
>TRBV30|.|.|TRBJ1-5
TGTGCCTGGAGTGACGACAGGAATCAGCCCCAGCATTTT
CAWSDDRNQPQHF
>TRBV5-1|.|TRBD2|TRBJ2-5
TGCGCCAGCAGCGCACTAGCGGGAAGAGAGACCCAGTACTTC
CASSALAGRETQYF
>TRBV11-2|.|.|TRBJ2-3
TGTGCCAGCAGCATAAGCGGGACAGATACGCAGTATTTT
CASSISGTDTQYF